This T cell receptor beta chain comes out of a study of a mutant IDH1 vaccine in newly diagnosed glioma. Some clones are missing from TCRdb's copy, which holds only in-frame ones; the method was immunoSEQ multiplex PCR. The top ten clones hold roughly 1.5% of a sample with about 41,000 clones, 80% to 90% of them seen once. Trimming shortened V by 3 bases and J by 7 bases, and 19 bases separated the two germline ends. Germline CDR1 and CDR2: MDHEN and SYDVKM. The CDR3 has 17 residues. Note on this clone: The antigen remains unidentified.

Time point denoted: week 35, safety follow-up. Alongside topical imiquimod, each dose of vaccine comprised 300 ug of mutant IDH1 20-mer peptide. This clonotype originated in a man aged 40-50 years with glioma. The chain employs TRBV28 and TRBJ1-6; no clear D. Material: PBMCs, obtained from a glioma patient whose treatment included an IDH1 peptide vaccine. CDR3 DNA sequence: TGTGCCAGCAGTTTTAGTCCCACGGGGATTCGAAATTCACCCCTCCACTTT. Its protein product is CASSFSPTGIRNSPLHF.